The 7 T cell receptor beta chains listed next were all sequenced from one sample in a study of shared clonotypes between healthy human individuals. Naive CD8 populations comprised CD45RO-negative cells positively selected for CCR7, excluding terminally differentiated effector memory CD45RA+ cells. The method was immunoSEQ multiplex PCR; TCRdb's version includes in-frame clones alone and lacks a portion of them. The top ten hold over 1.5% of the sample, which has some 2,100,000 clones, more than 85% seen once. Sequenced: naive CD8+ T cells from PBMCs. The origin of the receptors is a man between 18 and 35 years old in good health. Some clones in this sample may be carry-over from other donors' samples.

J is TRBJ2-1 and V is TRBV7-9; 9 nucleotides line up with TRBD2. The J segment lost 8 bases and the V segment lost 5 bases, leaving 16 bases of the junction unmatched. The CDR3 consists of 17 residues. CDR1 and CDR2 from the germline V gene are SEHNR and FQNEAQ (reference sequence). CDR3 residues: CASSPRGSGGIIDEQFF. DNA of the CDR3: TGTGCCAGCAGCCCCCGGGGTAGCGGGGGTATAATCGATGAGCAGTTCTTC.

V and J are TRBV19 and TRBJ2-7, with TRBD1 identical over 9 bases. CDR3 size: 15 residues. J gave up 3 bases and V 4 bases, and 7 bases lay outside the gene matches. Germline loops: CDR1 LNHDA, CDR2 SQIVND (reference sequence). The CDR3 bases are TGTGCCAGTAGTAACCTCACAGGGGGCGACTACGAGCAGTACTTC. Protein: CASSNLTGGDYEQYF.

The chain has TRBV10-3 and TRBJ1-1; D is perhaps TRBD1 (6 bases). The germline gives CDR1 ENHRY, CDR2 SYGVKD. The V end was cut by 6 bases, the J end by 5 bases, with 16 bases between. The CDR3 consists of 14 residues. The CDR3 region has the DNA TGTGCCATCAGCGCAGGGGCTGCTGGGACTGAAGCTTTCTTT. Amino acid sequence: CAISAGAAGTEAFF.

CDR3 loop: CASSWTGGIGNQPQHF. The CDR3 DNA is TGTGCCAGCAGTTGGACAGGGGGCATCGGCAATCAGCCCCAGCATTTT. This sequence joins TRBV6-9 and TRBJ1-5; TRBD1 agrees at 11 bases. CDR3 length: 16 residues. After removal of 4 bases from V and 2 bases from J, the junction contained 4 bases not matched to a gene. Per germline, CDR1 MNHGY and CDR2 SVAAGI.

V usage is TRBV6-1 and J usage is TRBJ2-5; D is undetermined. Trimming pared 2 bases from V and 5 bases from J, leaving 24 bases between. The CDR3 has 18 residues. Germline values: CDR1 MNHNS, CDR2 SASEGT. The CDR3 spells CASSEIVRTAPLGETQYF. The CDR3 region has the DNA TGTGCCAGCAGTGAAATAGTACGGACGGCCCCGTTAGGTGAGACCCAGTACTTC.

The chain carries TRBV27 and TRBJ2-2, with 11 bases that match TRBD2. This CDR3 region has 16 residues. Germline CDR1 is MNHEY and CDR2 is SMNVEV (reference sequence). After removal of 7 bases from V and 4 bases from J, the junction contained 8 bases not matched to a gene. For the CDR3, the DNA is TGTGCCAGCATGTCCCGCGGGACTAGCGGCACCGGGGAGCTGTTTTTT. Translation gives CASMSRGTSGTGELFF.

The CDR3 DNA sequence: TGTGCCAGCAGTTATTTATCGGGAGGATACACCGGGGAGCTGTTTTTT. This gives the protein CASSYLSGGYTGELFF. The J gene is TRBJ2-2, the V gene TRBV27; TRBD2 agrees at 7 bases. V was pared by 4 bases and J by 3 bases, with 8 bases of the junction left unmatched. The CDR3 runs 16 residues. CDR1 and CDR2 (germline): MNHEY, SMNVEV (reference sequence).